This T cell receptor beta chain was recovered during a study of T-cell memory formation after mild COVID-19. Study-wide background: Largely donor-specific sequence clusters came from two donors.

Regarding the study as a whole: That cross-reactive memory joined was suggested by some responding clones appearing in pre-infection memory. CD4+ clones that contracted lay mainly in CM and EM; CD8+ ones lay in EMRA. Clones shrinking from day 15 to 85 showed even CD4/CD8 mixes; later expanders tilted CD4+.

MiXCR was run by TCRdb on the 5' RACE reads, yielding one entry per CDR3 protein. The profile shows 350,000 to 500,000 distinct CDR3 sequences, more than 20% of them singletons. The trim removed 1 base at V and 3 bases at J, leaving 15 bases unmatched. Germline-derived CDR1 and CDR2 are LGHNA and YSLEER. The CDR3 loop spans 20 amino acids. About this clonotype itself: Its cognate antigen is unknown.

The chain couples TRBV4-3 to TRBJ2-7; 13 bases line up with TRBD2. The sample comprised PBMCs or a T cell subset sorted from them (not recorded which). This TCR was recovered from an adult woman who had mild COVID-19 (a few samples of this study predate the infection). Cell type and time point are not known. This CDR3 is CASSQGWTSGSPPGGYEQYF. CDR3 bases: TGCGCCAGCAGCCAAGGTTGGACTAGCGGGAGTCCTCCGGGGGGCTACGAGCAGTACTTC.